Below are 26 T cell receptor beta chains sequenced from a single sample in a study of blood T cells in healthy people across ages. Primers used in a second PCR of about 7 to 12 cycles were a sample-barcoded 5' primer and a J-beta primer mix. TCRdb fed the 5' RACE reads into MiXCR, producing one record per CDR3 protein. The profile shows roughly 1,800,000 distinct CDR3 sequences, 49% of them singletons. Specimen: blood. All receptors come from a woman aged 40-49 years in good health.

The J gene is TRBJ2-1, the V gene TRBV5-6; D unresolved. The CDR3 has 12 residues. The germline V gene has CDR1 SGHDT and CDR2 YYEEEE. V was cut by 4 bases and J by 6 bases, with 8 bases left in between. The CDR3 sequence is CASSQPFNEQFF. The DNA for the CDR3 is TGTGCCAGCAGCCAACCCTTCAATGAGCAGTTCTTC.

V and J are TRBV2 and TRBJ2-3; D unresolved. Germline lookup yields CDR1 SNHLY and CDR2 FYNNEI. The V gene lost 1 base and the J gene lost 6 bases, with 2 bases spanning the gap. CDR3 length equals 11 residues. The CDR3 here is CASSEEDTQYF. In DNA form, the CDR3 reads TGTGCCAGCAGTGAAGAGGATACGCAGTATTTT.

The chain's CDR3 is CASSTQGFGNTIYF. The CDR3 DNA sequence: TGTGCCAGCAGCACCCAGGGGTTCGGAAACACCATATATTTT. The chain has TRBV7-2 and TRBJ1-3; TRBD1 might be the D (6 bases). The V end lost 5 bases, the J end lost 4 bases, and 12 bases lay between the germline ends. Per the germline V gene, CDR1 is SGHTA and CDR2 is FQGNSA. This CDR3 comprises 14 residues.

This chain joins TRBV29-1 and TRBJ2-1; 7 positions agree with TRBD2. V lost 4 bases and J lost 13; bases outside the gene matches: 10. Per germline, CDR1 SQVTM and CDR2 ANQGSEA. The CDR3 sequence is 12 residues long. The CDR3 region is CSVAVYSGPQFF. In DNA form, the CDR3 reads TGCAGCGTTGCGGTTTATAGCGGGCCTCAGTTCTTC.

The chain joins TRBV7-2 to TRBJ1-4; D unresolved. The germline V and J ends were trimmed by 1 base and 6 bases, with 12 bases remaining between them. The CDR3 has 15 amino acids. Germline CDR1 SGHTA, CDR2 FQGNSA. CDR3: CASSLVSRPDEKLFF. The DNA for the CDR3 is TGTGCCAGCAGCTTAGTTAGCCGACCCGATGAAAAACTGTTTTTT.

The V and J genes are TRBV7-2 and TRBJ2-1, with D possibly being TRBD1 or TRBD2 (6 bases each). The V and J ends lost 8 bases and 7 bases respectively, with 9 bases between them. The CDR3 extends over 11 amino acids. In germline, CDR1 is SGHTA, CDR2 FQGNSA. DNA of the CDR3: TGTGCCAGCCAGGGGAGGAATGAGCAGTTCTTC. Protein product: CASQGRNEQFF.

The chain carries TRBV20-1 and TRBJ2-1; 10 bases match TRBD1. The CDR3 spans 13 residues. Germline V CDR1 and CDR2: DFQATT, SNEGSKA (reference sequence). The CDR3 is CSARDRGYNEQFF. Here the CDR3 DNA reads TGCAGCGCCCGGGACAGGGGTTACAATGAGCAGTTCTTC.

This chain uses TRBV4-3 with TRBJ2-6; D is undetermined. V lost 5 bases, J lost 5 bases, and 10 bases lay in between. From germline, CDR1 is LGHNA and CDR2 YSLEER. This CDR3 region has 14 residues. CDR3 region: CASSDEDRANVLTF. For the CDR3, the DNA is TGCGCCAGCAGCGACGAGGACCGGGCCAACGTCCTGACTTTC.

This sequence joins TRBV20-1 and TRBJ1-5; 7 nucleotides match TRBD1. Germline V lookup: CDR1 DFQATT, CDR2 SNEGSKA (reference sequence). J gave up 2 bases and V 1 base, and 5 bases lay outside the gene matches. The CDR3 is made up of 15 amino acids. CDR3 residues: CSARATGAGNQPQHF. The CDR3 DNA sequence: TGCAGTGCTAGAGCCACAGGGGCCGGCAATCAGCCCCAGCATTTT.

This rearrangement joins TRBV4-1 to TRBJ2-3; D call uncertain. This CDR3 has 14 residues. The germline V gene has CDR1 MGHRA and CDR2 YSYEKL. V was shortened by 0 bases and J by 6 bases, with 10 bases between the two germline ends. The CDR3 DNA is TGCGCCAGCAGCCAAGAGCCCCCCCAGGATACGCAGTATTTT. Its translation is CASSQEPPQDTQYF.

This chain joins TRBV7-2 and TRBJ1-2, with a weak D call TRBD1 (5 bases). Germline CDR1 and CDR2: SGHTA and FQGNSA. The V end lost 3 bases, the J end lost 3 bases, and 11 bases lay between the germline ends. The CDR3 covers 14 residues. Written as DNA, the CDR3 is TGTGCCAGCAGCTTCCTGGGGGGGTACTATGGCTACACCTTC. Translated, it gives CASSFLGGYYGYTF.

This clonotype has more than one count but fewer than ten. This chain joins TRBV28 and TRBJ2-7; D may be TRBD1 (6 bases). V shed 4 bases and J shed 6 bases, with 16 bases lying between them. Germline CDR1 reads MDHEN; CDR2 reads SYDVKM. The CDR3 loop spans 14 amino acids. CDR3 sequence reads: CASSSTDSRREQYF. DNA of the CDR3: TGTGCCAGCAGTTCTACGGACAGTCGACGCGAGCAGTACTTC.

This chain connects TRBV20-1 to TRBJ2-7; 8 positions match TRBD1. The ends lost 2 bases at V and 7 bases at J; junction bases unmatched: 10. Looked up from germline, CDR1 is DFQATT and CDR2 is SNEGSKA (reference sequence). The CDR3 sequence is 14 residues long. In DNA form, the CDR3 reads TGCAGTGCTAGAATGCAGGGGGCGATTGATGAGCAGTACTTC. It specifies CSARMQGAIDEQYF.

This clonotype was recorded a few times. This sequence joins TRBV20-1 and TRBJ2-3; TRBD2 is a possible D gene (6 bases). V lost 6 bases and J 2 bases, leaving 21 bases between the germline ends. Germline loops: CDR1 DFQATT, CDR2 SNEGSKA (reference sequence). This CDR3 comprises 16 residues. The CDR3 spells CSAAPTRSGYTDTQYF. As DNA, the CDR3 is TGCAGTGCGGCCCCAACCCGTAGCGGATACACAGATACGCAGTATTTT.

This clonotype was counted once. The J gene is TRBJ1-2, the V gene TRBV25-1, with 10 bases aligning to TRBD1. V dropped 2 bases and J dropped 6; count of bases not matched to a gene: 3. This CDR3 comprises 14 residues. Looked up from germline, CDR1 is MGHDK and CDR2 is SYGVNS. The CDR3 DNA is TGTGCCAGCAGTGAACTTGGGACAGGGGATGGCTACACCTTC. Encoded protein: CASSELGTGDGYTF.

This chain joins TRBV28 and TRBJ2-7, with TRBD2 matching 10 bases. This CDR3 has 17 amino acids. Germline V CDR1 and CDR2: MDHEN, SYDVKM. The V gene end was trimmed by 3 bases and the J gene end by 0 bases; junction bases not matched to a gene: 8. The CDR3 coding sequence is TGTGCCAGCAGTTTGGCTAGCGGGGGTGCAAGCTCCTACGAGCAGTACTTC. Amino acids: CASSLASGGASSYEQYF.

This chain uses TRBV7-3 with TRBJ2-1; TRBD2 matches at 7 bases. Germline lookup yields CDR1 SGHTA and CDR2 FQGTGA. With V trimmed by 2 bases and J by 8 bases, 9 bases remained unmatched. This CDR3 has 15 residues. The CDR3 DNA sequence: TGTGCCAGCAGCTTAGGGGCGGGAGAGGAATATGAGCAGTTCTTC. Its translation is CASSLGAGEEYEQFF.

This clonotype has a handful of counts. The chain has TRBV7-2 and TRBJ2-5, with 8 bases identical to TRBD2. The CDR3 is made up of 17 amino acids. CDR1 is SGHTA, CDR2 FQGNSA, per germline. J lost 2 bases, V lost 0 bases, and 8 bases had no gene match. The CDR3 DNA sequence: TGTGCCAGCAGCTTAGCGCTAGCGGGTGGGGGACAAGAGACCCAGTACTTC. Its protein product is CASSLALAGGGQETQYF. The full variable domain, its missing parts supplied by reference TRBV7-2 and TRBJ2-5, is GAGVSQSPSNKVTEKGKDVELRCDPISGHTALYWYRQSLGQGLEFLIYFQGNSAPDKSGLPSDRFSAERTGGSVSTLTIQRTQQEDSAVYLCASSLALAGGGQETQYFGPGTRLLVL.

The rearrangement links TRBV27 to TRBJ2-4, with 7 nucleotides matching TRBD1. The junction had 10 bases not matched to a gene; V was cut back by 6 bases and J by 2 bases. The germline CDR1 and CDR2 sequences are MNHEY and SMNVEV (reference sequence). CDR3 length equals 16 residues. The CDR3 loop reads CASRPTGTSSKNIQYF. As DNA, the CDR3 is TGTGCCAGCAGACCGACAGGGACATCCTCCAAAAACATTCAGTACTTC.

This CDR3 is CSVVGSPKETQYF. CDR3 sequence (DNA): TGCAGCGTTGTGGGGTCCCCCAAAGAGACCCAGTACTTC. The chain has TRBV29-1 and TRBJ2-5; D remains unclear. Germline V gene data show CDR1 as SQVTM and CDR2 as ANQGSEA. This CDR3 region has 13 residues. With 4 bases removed from V and 3 bases from J, the gap between germline ends came to 12 bases.

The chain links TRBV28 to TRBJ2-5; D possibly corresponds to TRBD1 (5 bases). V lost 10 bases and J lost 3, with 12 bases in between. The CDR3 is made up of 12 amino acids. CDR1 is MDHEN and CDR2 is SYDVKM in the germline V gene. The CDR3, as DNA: TGTGCCACCCATGGGGCGAAAGAGACCCAGTACTTC. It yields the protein CATHGAKETQYF.

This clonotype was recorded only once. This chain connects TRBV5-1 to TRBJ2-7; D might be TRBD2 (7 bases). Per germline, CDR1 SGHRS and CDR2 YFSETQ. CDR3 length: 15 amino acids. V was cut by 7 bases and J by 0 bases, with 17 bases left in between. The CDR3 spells CASRPGGPSSYEQYF. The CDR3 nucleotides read TGCGCCAGCCGACCGGGGGGCCCAAGCTCCTACGAGCAGTACTTC.

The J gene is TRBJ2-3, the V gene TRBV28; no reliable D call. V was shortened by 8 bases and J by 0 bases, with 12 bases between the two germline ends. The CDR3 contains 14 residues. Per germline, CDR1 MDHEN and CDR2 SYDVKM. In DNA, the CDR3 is TGTGCCAGCTACACTCCAACTAGCACAGATACGCAGTATTTT. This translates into CASYTPTSTDTQYF. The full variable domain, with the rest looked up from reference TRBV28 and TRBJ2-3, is DVKVTQSSRYLVKRTGEKVFLECVQDMDHENMFWYRQDPGLGLRLIYFSYDVKMKEKGDIPEGYSVSREKKERFSLILESASTNQTSMYLCASYTPTSTDTQYFGPGTRLTVL.

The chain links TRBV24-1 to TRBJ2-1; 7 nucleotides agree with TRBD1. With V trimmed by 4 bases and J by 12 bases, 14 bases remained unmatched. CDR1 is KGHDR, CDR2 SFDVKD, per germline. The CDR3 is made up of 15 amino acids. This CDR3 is CATSESGQPPLGQFF. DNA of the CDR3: TGTGCCACCAGTGAGTCGGGACAGCCGCCTTTGGGGCAGTTCTTC.

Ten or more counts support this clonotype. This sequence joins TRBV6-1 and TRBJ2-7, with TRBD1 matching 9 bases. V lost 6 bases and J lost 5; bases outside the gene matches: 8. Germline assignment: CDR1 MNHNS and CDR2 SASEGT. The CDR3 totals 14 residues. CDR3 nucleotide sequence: TGTGCCAGCAGGGGGACAGGGTCTTTCGACGAGCAGTACTTC. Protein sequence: CASRGTGSFDEQYF.

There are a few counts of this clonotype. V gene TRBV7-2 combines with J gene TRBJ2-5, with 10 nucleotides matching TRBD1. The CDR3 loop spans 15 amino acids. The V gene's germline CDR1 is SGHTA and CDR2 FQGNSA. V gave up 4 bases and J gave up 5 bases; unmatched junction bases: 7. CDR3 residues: CASSSVTGGWETQYF. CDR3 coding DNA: TGTGCCAGCAGCTCAGTGACAGGGGGCTGGGAGACCCAGTACTTC.